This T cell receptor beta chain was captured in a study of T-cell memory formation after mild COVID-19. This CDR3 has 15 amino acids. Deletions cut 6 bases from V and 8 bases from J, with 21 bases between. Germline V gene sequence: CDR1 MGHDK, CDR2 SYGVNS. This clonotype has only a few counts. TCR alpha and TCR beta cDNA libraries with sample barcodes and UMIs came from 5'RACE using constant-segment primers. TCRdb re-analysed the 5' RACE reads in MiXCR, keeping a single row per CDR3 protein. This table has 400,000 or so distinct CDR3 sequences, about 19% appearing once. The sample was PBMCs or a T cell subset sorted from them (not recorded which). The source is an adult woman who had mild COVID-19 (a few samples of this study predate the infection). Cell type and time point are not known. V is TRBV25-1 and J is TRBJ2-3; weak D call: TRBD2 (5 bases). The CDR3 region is CASSPISTGKGTQYF. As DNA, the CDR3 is TGTGCCAGCAGCCCCATATCGACCGGGAAGGGTACGCAGTATTTT.